This T cell receptor (beta chain) stems from a study of T cells in Graves' hyperthyroidism and ophthalmopathy. TCR beta CDR3 sequences were amplified from RNA transcripts. RT-PCR in the first round (using the HTBI primer set) targeted the TCR CDR3. TCRdb analysed the multiplex PCR reads with MiXCR anew, one entry per CDR3 protein. The sample yields 250,000 or so distinct CDR3 sequences, about 17% seen once. This clonotype was counted many times. Germline lookup yields CDR1 SGHRS and CDR2 YFSETQ. V was pared by 1 base and J by 2 bases, with 9 bases between. The CDR3 extends over 14 amino acids. The chain couples TRBV5-1 to TRBJ1-2, with unresolved D. This TCR was recovered from a woman aged 18-35 years with Graves' ophthalmopathy. Sequenced material: blood. DNA for the CDR3: TGCGCCAGCAGCTTGTCTCCGGGGAACTATGGCTACACCTTC. Amino acid sequence: CASSLSPGNYGYTF.